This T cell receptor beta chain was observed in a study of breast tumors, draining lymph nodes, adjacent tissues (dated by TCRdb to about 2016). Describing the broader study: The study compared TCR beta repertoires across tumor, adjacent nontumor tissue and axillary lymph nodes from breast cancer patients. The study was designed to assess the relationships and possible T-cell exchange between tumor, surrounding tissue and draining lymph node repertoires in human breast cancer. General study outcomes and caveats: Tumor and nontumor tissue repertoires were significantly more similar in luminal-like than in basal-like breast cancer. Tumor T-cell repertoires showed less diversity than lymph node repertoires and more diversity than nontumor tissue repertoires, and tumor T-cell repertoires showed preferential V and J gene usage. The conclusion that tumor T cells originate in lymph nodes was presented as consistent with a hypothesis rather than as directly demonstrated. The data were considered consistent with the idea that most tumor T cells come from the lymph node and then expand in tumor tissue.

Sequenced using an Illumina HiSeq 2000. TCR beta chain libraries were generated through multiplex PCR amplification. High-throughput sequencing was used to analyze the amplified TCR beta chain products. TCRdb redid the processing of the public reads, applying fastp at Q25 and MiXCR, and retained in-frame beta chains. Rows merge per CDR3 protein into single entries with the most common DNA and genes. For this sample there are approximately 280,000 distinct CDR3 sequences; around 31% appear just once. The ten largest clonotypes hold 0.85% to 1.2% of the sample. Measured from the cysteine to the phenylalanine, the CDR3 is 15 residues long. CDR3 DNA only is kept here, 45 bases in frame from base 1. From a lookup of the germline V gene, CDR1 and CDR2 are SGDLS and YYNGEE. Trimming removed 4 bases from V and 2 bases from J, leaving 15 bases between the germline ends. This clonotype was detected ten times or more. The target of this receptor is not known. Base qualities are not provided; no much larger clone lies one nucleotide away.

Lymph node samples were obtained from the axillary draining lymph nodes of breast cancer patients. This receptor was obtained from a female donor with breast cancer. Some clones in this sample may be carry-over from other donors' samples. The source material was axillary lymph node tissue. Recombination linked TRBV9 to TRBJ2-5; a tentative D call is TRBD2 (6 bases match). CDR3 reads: CASSRGDFGQETQYF. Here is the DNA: TGTGCCAGCAGCCGAGGGGACTTTGGACAAGAGACCCAGTACTTC.